The 13 T cell receptor beta chains below all came from one sample that was sequenced in a study of PD-L1 blockade in urothelial cancer. Profiling relied on immunoSEQ multiplex PCR, and the TCRdb table lists in-frame clones only, not all of them. The sample consists of around 120,000 clones, about 85% of them appearing once. The sequencing here drew on PBMCs, taken around atezolizumab (anti-PD-L1) treatment. The receptor set was obtained from a middle-aged man with urothelial cancer.

CDR3 protein: CASATTENTEAFF. For the CDR3, the DNA is TGCGCCAGCGCAACGACAGAGAACACTGAAGCTTTCTTT. The chain has TRBV5-1 and TRBJ1-1; D is possibly TRBD1 (5 bases). The CDR3 sequence is 13 residues long. Per the germline V gene, CDR1 is SGHRS and CDR2 is YFSETQ. V was cut by 7 bases and J by 1 base, with 11 bases left in between. Drawing the rest from reference TRBV5-1 and TRBJ1-1, the complete variable domain is KAGVTQTPRYLIKTRGQQVTLSCSPISGHRSVSWYQQTPGQGLQFLFEYFSETQRNKGNFPGRFSGRQFSNSRSEMNVSTLELGDSALYLCASATTENTEAFFGQGTRLTVV.

The table lists this clone with a count of one. V and J are TRBV6-5 and TRBJ2-2, with D possibly matching TRBD2 (6 bases). The germline V gene has CDR1 MNHEY and CDR2 SVGAGI. Trimming left V 1 base short and J 7 bases short, with 13 bases between. There are 15 residues in the CDR3. The CDR3 sequence: CASSYFGRGGGELFF. As DNA, the CDR3 is TGTGCCAGCAGTTACTTCGGGCGGGGTGGCGGGGAGCTGTTTTTT.

This clone was seen more than once but under ten times. The chain has TRBV9 and TRBJ1-1, with 8 positions matching TRBD1. There are 14 residues in the CDR3. The germline CDR1 and CDR2 sequences are SGDLS and YYNGEE. V gave up 3 bases and J gave up 1 base; unmatched junction bases: 2. The CDR3, as DNA: TGTGCCAGCAGCGCGCAGGGGGCGAACACTGAAGCTTTCTTT. Translating it yields CASSAQGANTEAFF.

This clone was recorded once. The chain links TRBV5-1 to TRBJ1-5, with D maybe TRBD1 (5 bases). This CDR3 is 17 amino acids long. Per germline, CDR1 SGHRS and CDR2 YFSETQ. V was clipped by 2 bases and J by 1 base, with 16 bases between them. The CDR3 sequence is CASSLQAIGESNQPQHF. The CDR3 nucleotides are TGCGCCAGCAGCTTACAGGCGATCGGCGAAAGCAATCAGCCCCAGCATTTT.

The genes are TRBV9 and TRBJ1-2, with a weak D call TRBD1 (5 bases). This CDR3 region has 13 residues. Trimming took 0 bases from V and 8 from J, leaving 11 bases between them. Looked up from germline, CDR1 is SGDLS and CDR2 is YYNGEE. The CDR3 region has the DNA TGTGCCAGCAGCGTAGCGGCAGGGTTCGGCTACACCTTC. It specifies CASSVAAGFGYTF.

This chain joins TRBV28 and TRBJ2-5; TRBD2 is a possible D gene (6 bases). Germline V CDR1 and CDR2: MDHEN, SYDVKM. CDR3 length equals 13 residues. V was cut by 7 bases and J by 0 bases, with 9 bases left in between. The CDR3 nucleotides read TGTGCCAGCACCTTAGCGGACCAAGAGACCCAGTACTTC. Protein: CASTLADQETQYF.

This rearrangement joins TRBV18 to TRBJ2-1; TRBD2 aligns across 8 bases. J gave up 5 bases and V 0 bases, and 3 bases lay outside the gene matches. The CDR3 extends over 15 amino acids. The germline V gene encodes CDR1 KGHSH and CDR2 LQKENI. CDR3 region: CASSPPGGRNNEQFF. The CDR3 DNA sequence: TGTGCCAGCTCACCACCTGGCGGGAGGAACAATGAGCAGTTCTTC.

The chain uses TRBV28 and TRBJ1-2; 7 nucleotides match TRBD1. V trimming: 8 bases; J trimming: 5 bases; junction bases outside the gene matches: 17. Germline V gene sequence: CDR1 MDHEN, CDR2 SYDVKM. The CDR3 loop spans 16 amino acids. The CDR3 here is CASRVLGGQSSYGYTF. CDR3 DNA sequence: TGTGCCAGCCGTGTCCTTGGGGGACAGAGCTCGTATGGCTACACCTTC.

The chain uses TRBV27 and TRBJ1-1, with D possibly matching TRBD1 (5 bases). Germline V gene data show CDR1 as MNHEY and CDR2 as SMNVEV (reference sequence). The V end lost 8 bases, the J end lost 0 bases, and 19 bases lay between the germline ends. This CDR3 is 16 amino acids long. CDR3 DNA sequence: TGTGCCAGCCTCGATCGTCTCGGGGGAATGAACACTGAAGCTTTCTTT. Its translation is CASLDRLGGMNTEAFF.

This clone was seen a few times. The CDR3 protein is CASSIGTGPYEQYF. The CDR3 DNA reads as TGTGCCAGTAGTATCGGGACAGGGCCCTACGAGCAGTACTTC. This chain connects TRBV19 to TRBJ2-7, with 9 bases that match TRBD1. V gave up 3 bases and J gave up 2 bases; unmatched junction bases: 2. The CDR3 extends over 14 amino acids. CDR1 LNHDA and CDR2 SQIVND come from the germline V gene (reference sequence).

The rearrangement uses TRBV6-5 and TRBJ2-1; 11 bases align to TRBD2. Looked up from germline, CDR1 is MNHEY and CDR2 is SVGAGI. The V segment lost 4 bases and the J segment 7 bases; nucleotides outside the gene matches: 9. The CDR3 extends over 16 amino acids. The CDR3 nucleotides read TGTGCCAGCAGTTCCATACCGGGACTAGCGGCAAATGAGCAGTTCTTC. Protein product: CASSSIPGLAANEQFF.

The CDR3 is CASSTGDTQYF. For the CDR3, the DNA is TGTGCCAGTTCTACTGGAGATACGCAGTATTTT. V is TRBV6-5 and J is TRBJ2-3; D gene uncertain. Germline-derived CDR1 and CDR2 are MNHEY and SVGAGI. The germline V and J ends were trimmed by 9 bases and 5 bases, with 9 bases remaining between them. The CDR3 sequence is 11 residues long.

This clone has just one count. This chain connects TRBV28 to TRBJ1-1; 9 nucleotides align to TRBD1. Germline V gene lookup returns CDR1 MDHEN and CDR2 SYDVKM. The CDR3 runs 16 residues. V lost 5 bases and J lost 0; bases outside the gene matches: 7. The CDR3 DNA is TGTGCCAGCAGTCCCTCGGGACAGGGAATGAACACTGAAGCTTTCTTT. Amino acid sequence: CASSPSGQGMNTEAFF.